This T cell receptor (beta chain) was recorded in a study of T cell repertoires in cytomegalovirus infection. Findings and caveats of the study: CMV-specific TCR beta clonotypes restricted by HLA-C dominated the ex vivo response. Cumulative public TCR beta family frequency identified carriers of CMV plus the relevant HLA.

MiXCR, run by TCRdb on the reads, gives a single entry per CDR3 protein. The table includes some 270,000 distinct CDR3 sequences, less than 25% detected once. In its sample, this clonotype was seen a few times. Its specificity is not known. V shed 2 bases and J shed 6 bases, with 12 bases lying between them. Germline loops: CDR1 SGHAT, CDR2 FQNNGV. The CDR3 runs to 14 residues. The source was cultured PBMCs, collected from culture after CMV antigen stimulation. The receptor comes from a human donor in good health (CMV status not recorded). Some clones in this sample may be carry-over from other donors' samples. The chain couples TRBV11-2 to TRBJ2-3; D is unclear. CDR3: CASSLLGPTDTQYF. As DNA, the CDR3 is TGTGCCAGCAGCTTATTGGGCCCGACGGATACGCAGTATTTT.